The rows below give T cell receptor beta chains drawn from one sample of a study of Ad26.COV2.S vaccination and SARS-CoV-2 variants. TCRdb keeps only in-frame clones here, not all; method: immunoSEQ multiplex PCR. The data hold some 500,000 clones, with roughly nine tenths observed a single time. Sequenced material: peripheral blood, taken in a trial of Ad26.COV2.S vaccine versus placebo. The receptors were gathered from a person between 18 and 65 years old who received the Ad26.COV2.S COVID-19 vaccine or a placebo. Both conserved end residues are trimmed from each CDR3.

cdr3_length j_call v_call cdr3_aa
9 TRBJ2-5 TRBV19 ASSILETQY
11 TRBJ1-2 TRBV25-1 ASSVTASYGYT
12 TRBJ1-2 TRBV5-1 APHEGFGNYGYT
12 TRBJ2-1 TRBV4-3 ASSHRLGSGEQF
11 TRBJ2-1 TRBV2 ASSEGAYNEQF
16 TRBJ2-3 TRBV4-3 ASSPLGGGSVFTDTQY
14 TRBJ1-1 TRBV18 ASSHSRTGVYTEAF
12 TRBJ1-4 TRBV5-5 ASSKWANNEKLF
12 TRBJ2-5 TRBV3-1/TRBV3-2 ASSHLAGVETQY
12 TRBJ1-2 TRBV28 ASSFPGREGGYT
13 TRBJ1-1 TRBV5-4 ASSPDVWTNTEAF
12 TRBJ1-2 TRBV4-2 ASSQVEGLGGYT
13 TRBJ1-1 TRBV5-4 ASSLPDRSNTEAF
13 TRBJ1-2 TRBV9 ASSEDPILFGGYT
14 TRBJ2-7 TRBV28 ASSFVSGTASYEQY
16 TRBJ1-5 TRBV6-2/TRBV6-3 ASSPLWTDLYSNQPQH